These 10 T cell receptor delta chains originate from one sample sequenced in a study of Vδ1+ human thymocytes. Points from the study as a whole: In the thymus, TRG and TRD repertoires looked highly polyclonal with Gaussian CDR3 lengths.

Sequences come from RNA converted to cDNA by reverse transcription. Multiplex PCR used pooled V-gene forward primers and a constant-region reverse primer to amplify CDR3s. TCRdb applied CATT to the multiplex PCR reads for clone calling. The sample has tens of thousands of delta-chain clones, over 13% seen once. Which antigens these TCRs recognize remains unknown. Sequenced input: Vdelta1+ gamma-delta thymocytes from the thymus. Described subset: FACS-sorted CD3+ TCRalphabeta- TCRVdelta1+ TCRVdelta2- thymocytes. These receptor sequences come from a girl under three years old who had congenital heart surgery.

This chain uses TRDV1 with TRDJ1; 11 bases agree with TRDD3. Germline V gives CDR1 TSWWSYY, CDR2 QGS. This CDR3 contains 26 residues. V lost 4 bases and J lost 0; bases outside the gene matches: 34. The CDR3 protein is CALGVPPRAFLSLSWGIRAYTDKLIF. CDR3 bases: TGTGCTCTTGGGGTACCCCCAAGGGCCTTCCTCTCATTATCATGGGGGATACGTGCGTACACCGATAAACTCATCTTT.

The genes are TRDV1 and TRDJ1, with TRDD3 matching 13 bases. This CDR3 comprises 22 residues. V lost 0 bases, J lost 2 bases, and 18 bases stayed unmatched. Germline loops: CDR1 TSWWSYY, CDR2 QGS. CDR3 amino acids: CALGELVPTRTGGYAITDKLIF. Here the CDR3 DNA reads TGTGCTCTTGGGGAACTAGTTCCTACCCGTACTGGGGGATACGCAATAACCGATAAACTCATCTTT.

The chain carries TRDV1 and TRDJ1; 8 bases match TRDD3. The ends lost 2 bases at V and 0 bases at J; junction bases unmatched: 17. This CDR3 is built from 20 residues. Germline lookup yields CDR1 TSWWSYY and CDR2 QGS. CDR3 sequence (DNA): TGTGCTCTTGGGGAAGTTAACCTCTGGGGATACTTGGTCTACACCGATAAACTCATCTTT. This gives the protein CALGEVNLWGYLVYTDKLIF.

This chain connects TRDV1 to TRDJ1; D ambiguous. Germline CDR1 TSWWSYY, CDR2 QGS. V was trimmed by 2 bases and J by 0 bases, leaving 19 bases between them. The CDR3 contains 18 residues. CDR3 in amino acids: CALGESATAEAYTDKLIF. CDR3 sequence (DNA): TGTGCTCTTGGGGAAAGTGCGACTGCCGAGGCGTACACCGATAAACTCATCTTT.

The chain couples TRDV1 to TRDJ1; 12 nucleotides align to TRDD3. V trimming: 0 bases; J trimming: 0 bases; junction bases outside the gene matches: 14. The CDR3 is 21 residues long. Germline V CDR1 and CDR2: TSWWSYY, QGS. For the CDR3, the DNA is TGTGCTCTTGGGGAACTAGACGGTACTGGGGGATACTCCGCTTACACCGATAAACTCATCTTT. It specifies CALGELDGTGGYSAYTDKLIF.

V and J are TRDV1 and TRDJ1, with no clear D. Trimming pared 2 bases from V and 5 bases from J, leaving 21 bases between. Per the germline V gene, CDR1 is TSWWSYY and CDR2 is QGS. The CDR3 extends over 17 amino acids. The CDR3 protein is CALGEYRPPLGEDKLIF. CDR3 nucleotides: TGTGCTCTTGGGGAATATCGTCCGCCCTTGGGTGAGGATAAACTCATCTTT.

The chain uses TRDV1 and TRDJ1, with D possibly matching TRDD3 (6 bases). V was pared by 4 bases and J by 1 base, with 31 bases between. CDR3 length: 21 amino acids. The germline gives CDR1 TSWWSYY, CDR2 QGS. CDR3 bases: TGTGCTCTTGGGGTTTATAAGCCTCCAAGTACTGGGCGATGGGTCACCGATAAACTCATCTTT. It is translated as CALGVYKPPSTGRWVTDKLIF.

The V gene is TRDV1, the J gene TRDJ1; the match to TRDD3 covers 8 bases. Germline V lookup: CDR1 TSWWSYY, CDR2 QGS. V trimming: 2 bases; J trimming: 4 bases; junction bases outside the gene matches: 6. The CDR3 is made up of 15 amino acids. The CDR3 DNA is TGTGCTCTTGGGGAATCGGGGGATATCGTCGATAAACTCATCTTT. The encoded protein is CALGESGDIVDKLIF.

This clone was counted a few times. This rearrangement joins TRDV2 to TRDJ1; 10 nucleotides agree with TRDD3. Germline loops: CDR1 GEAIGNYY, CDR2 EKD. This CDR3 comprises 25 residues. Trimming took 0 bases from V and 0 from J; bases not matched to a gene: 30. In DNA form, the CDR3 reads TGTGCCTGTGACACCGAATGGCGGTTCCTACTGTATCGGGGATGTACTGGGGGATACACCGATAAACTCATCTTT. It yields the protein CACDTEWRFLLYRGCTGGYTDKLIF.

This clone was observed a few times. The chain links TRDV1 to TRDJ1, with 11 positions matching TRDD3. V gave up 2 bases and J gave up 0 bases; unmatched junction bases: 29. The CDR3 has 25 amino acids. Looked up from germline, CDR1 is TSWWSYY and CDR2 is QGS. The CDR3 nucleotides read TGTGCTCTTGGGGAAAACAGCGTCGCTCCCACCTACGTAGGACTGGGGGATAAGGACACCGATAAACTCATCTTT. This sequence encodes CALGENSVAPTYVGLGDKDTDKLIF.